This TCR beta chain appears in the sequencing data of a study of CD8+CD57+ T cells in acquired aplastic anemia. The study, taken as a whole, reports: No significant difference in CD8+ Simpson's diversity was found between patients and controls. Overlapping CD8+ CDR3 repertoires of patients and controls contained around 31 shared sequences.

The J segment lost 6 bases and the V segment lost 6 bases, leaving 3 bases of the junction unmatched. CDR1 is MGHDK, CDR2 SYGVNS, per germline. The CDR3 has 12 residues. Template material for TCR beta VDJ and CDR3 profiling consisted of genomic DNA. Each CDR3 protein is one row after TCRdb ran MiXCR on the reads. The sample carries 80,000 or so distinct CDR3 sequences, approximately 46% recorded once. In the case of this clonotype: The antigen is unknown.

This clonotype originated in a human donor in good health, serving as a control. Sequenced: sorted CD4+, CD8+, or CD8+CD57+ T cells (not recorded which) from PBMCs. The gene calls are TRBV25-1 and TRBJ1-2, with TRBD1 matching 8 bases. This CDR3 reads CASSAQGDGYTF. In DNA form, the CDR3 reads TGTGCCAGCAGCGCACAGGGGGATGGCTACACCTTC.